Listed here is a single TCR beta chain. Original analysis: Quantification of nucleated cells was approximated via reference gene primer amplification. Repertoires were generated with immunoSEQ multiplex PCR, while TCRdb's copy carries only in-frame clones and drops some. V and J calls and clone size are given by that table; D and trimming were obtained from the DNA. Among approximately 150,000 clones listed, roughly 89% were seen once. The sample belongs to a study of blood T cell repertoires in COVID-19. Germline V gene sequence: CDR1 SGHRS, CDR2 YFSETQ. Trimming pared 6 bases from V and 4 bases from J, leaving 16 bases between. This CDR3 spans 14 amino acids.

Material for sequencing was peripheral blood. This TCR was sampled from a woman aged 50 to 60 with acute or convalescent COVID-19. This chain connects TRBV5-1 to TRBJ1-1, with a tentative D call TRBD1 (6 bases). The CDR3 sequence is CASTLAGALTEAFF. CDR3 DNA sequence: TGCGCCAGCACACTAGCGGGGGCTCTCACTGAAGCTTTCTTT.